These T cell receptor beta chains were read from a single sample in a study of blood T cell repertoires in COVID-19. Data came from immunoSEQ multiplex PCR; TCRdb stores just in-frame clones and leaves some out. The data contain 240,000 or so clones, around 87% of them singletons. Material: peripheral blood. The receptors originated from a woman aged 30 to 39 who had recovered from COVID-19. Both conserved end residues are part of each CDR3. A D gene is named only where the DNA matches it firmly. Not every row has a clone size; where given, it reads once, few, many or a size class.

TRBV5-1,TRBJ1-2,.,.,CASRMSTGGSRYGYTF,TGCGCCAGCCGGATGTCGACAGGCGGGTCAAGGTATGGCTACACCTTC
TRBV7-3,TRBJ2-6,few,.,CASSLFGTGANVLTF,TGTGCCAGCAGCTTATTCGGGACTGGGGCCAACGTCCTGACTTTC
TRBV5-4,TRBJ2-7,.,.,CASSLGGYSSYEQYF,TGTGCCAGCAGCTTGGGTGGCTACAGCTCCTACGAGCAGTACTTC
TRBV10-3,TRBJ2-1,.,TRBD2,CAISAVAGGSYNEQFF,TGTGCTATCAGTGCCGTAGCGGGGGGGTCCTACAATGAGCAGTTCTTC
TRBV19,TRBJ2-1,.,TRBD2,CASSPFASGGTTYNEQFF,TGTGCCAGTAGTCCCTTCGCTAGCGGGGGTACTACCTACAATGAGCAGTTCTTC
TRBV11-2,TRBJ2-5,.,.,CASSYGVQETQYF,TGTGCCAGCAGCTACGGGGTACAAGAGACCCAGTACTTC
TRBV4-1,TRBJ2-3,.,TRBD2,CASSPSGGATDTQYF,TGCGCCAGCAGCCCTAGCGGGGGGGCTACAGATACGCAGTATTTT
TRBV9,TRBJ2-7,once,TRBD2,CASSVGEGSTYEQYF,TGTGCCAGCAGCGTAGGGGAGGGGAGCACCTACGAGCAGTACTTC
TRBV13,TRBJ2-3,.,.,CASSWTSTDTQYF,TGTGCCAGCAGCTGGACTAGCACAGATACGCAGTATTTT
TRBV27,TRBJ1-2,.,TRBD1,CASSIRPQGEVTGYTF,TGTGCCAGCAGTATCAGACCCCAGGGGGAAGTAACTGGCTACACCTTC
TRBV10-2,TRBJ2-2,once,TRBD2,CASSETAGGGIGELFF,TGCGCCAGCAGTGAAACAGCGGGGGGCGGGATCGGGGAGCTGTTTTTT
TRBV6-6,TRBJ1-5,.,TRBD1,CASSGQALNQPQHF,TGTGCCAGCAGCGGACAGGCGCTCAATCAGCCCCAGCATTTT
TRBV5-1,TRBJ1-6,.,.,CASSRDWYSPLHF,TGCGCCAGCAGCCGGGACTGGTATTCACCCCTCCACTTT
TRBV21-1,TRBJ2-5,.,.,CASVLPGGETQYF,TGTGCCAGCGTCCTTCCCGGGGGAGAGACCCAGTACTTC
TRBV6-5,TRBJ1-1,.,.,CASRTGTLNTEAFF,TGTGCCAGCAGAACTGGGACACTCAACACTGAAGCTTTCTTT
TRBV19,TRBJ2-7,.,.,CASSITGDEQYF,TGTGCCAGTAGTATCACAGGCGACGAGCAGTACTTC
TRBV5-1,TRBJ2-3,.,.,CASIRTPSQTDTQYF,TGCGCCAGCATAAGGACTCCCAGCCAGACAGATACGCAGTATTTT
TRBV19,TRBJ2-3,.,TRBD1,CARNPGTGLTDTQYF,TGTGCCAGAAACCCGGGGACAGGACTCACAGATACGCAGTATTTT